This T cell receptor (beta chain) was recorded in a study of post-analysis software for immune sequencing data. The study's findings and limits: Relative to controls, patients had about five TRBV segments at higher frequency, with TRBV5-6, TRBV5-1 and TRBV20-1 among these. Significantly lower normalized Chao1 diversity was seen in multiple sclerosis patients than in controls.

TCR beta libraries were prepared from cDNA with unique molecular identifiers. TCRdb redid the calling of the PCR reads with MiXCR, one entry per CDR3 protein. The sample has approximately 260,000 distinct CDR3 sequences, 35% to 45% seen once. This CDR3 region has 14 residues. V trimming: 5 bases; J trimming: 3 bases; junction bases outside the gene matches: 6. Germline V gene sequence: CDR1 SGDLS, CDR2 YYNGEE. This clonotype was seen many times. The antigen remains undetermined. This chain links TRBV9 with TRBJ2-3, with 7 bases lining up with TRBD1. The sample comprised blood. The origin of this receptor is a girl aged 10 to 17 with multiple sclerosis. The CDR3 DNA reads as TGTGCCAGCAGAAAAGGACAGGCAACAGATACGCAGTATTTT. Its translation is CASRKGQATDTQYF.